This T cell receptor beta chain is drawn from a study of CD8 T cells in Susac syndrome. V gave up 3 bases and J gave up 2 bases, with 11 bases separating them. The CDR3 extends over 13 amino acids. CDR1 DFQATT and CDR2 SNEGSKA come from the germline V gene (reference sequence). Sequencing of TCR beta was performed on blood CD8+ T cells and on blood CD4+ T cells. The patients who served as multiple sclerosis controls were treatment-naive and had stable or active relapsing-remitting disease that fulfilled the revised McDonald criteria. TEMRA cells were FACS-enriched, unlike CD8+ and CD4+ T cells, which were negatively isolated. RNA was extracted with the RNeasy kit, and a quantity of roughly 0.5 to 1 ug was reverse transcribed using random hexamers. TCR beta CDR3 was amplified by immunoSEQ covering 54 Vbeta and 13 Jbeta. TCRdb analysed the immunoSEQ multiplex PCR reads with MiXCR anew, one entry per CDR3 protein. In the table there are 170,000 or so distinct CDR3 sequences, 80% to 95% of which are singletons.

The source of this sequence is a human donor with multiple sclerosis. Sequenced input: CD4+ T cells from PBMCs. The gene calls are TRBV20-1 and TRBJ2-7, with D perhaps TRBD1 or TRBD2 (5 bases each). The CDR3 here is CSASRDGAYEQYF. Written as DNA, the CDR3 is TGCAGTGCTAGTCGGGACGGTGCCTACGAGCAGTACTTC.